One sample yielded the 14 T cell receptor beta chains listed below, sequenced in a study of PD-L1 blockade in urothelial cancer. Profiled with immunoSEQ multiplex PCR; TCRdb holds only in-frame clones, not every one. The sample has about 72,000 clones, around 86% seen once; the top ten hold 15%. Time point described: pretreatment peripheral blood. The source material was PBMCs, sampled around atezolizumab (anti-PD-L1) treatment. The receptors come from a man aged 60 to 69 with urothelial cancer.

CDR3 nucleotides: TGTGCCACCAGCAGAGGGGGCAGGGGTATTAACACTGAAGCTTTCTTT. This gives the protein CATSRGGRGINTEAFF. J is TRBJ1-1 and V is TRBV15, with D possibly TRBD1 on 6 matching bases. Trimming pared 1 base from V and 2 bases from J, leaving 14 bases between. This CDR3 region has 16 residues. The germline CDR1 and CDR2 sequences are LNHNV and YYDKDF (reference sequence).

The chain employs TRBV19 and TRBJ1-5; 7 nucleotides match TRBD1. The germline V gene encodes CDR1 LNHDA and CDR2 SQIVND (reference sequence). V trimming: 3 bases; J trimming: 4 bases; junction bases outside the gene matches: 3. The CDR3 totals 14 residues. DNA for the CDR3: TGTGCCAGTAGTATTCTACAGGGGAATCAGCCCCAGCATTTT. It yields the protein CASSILQGNQPQHF.

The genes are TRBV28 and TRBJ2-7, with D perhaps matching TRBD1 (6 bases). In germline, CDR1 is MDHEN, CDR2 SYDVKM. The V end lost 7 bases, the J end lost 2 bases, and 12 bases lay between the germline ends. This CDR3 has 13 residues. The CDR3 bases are TGTGCCAGCACTCCAAGGGGGACCTACGAGCAGTACTTC. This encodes CASTPRGTYEQYF. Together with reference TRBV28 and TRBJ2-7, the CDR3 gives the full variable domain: DVKVTQSSRYLVKRTGEKVFLECVQDMDHENMFWYRQDPGLGLRLIYFSYDVKMKEKGDIPEGYSVSREKKERFSLILESASTNQTSMYLCASTPRGTYEQYFGPGTRLTVT.

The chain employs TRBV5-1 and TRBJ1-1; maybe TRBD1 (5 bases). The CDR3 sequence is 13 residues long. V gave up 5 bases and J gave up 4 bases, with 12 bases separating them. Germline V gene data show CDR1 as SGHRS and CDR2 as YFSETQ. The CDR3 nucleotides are TGCGCCAGCAGAGGGGCCAGTAGCACTGAAGCTTTCTTT. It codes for CASRGASSTEAFF.

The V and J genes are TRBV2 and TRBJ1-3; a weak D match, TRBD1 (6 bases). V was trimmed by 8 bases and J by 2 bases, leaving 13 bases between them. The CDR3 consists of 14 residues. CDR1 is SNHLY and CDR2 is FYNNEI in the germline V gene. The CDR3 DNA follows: TGTGCCAGCGGCAGGGGTGTCACTGGAAACACCATATATTTT. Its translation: CASGRGVTGNTIYF.

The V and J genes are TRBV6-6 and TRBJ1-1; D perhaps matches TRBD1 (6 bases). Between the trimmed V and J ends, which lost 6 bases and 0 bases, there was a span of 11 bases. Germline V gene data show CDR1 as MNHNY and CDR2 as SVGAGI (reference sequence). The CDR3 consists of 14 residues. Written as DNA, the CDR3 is TGTGCCAGCAGGTTGGGGGCTCTGAACACTGAAGCTTTCTTT. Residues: CASRLGALNTEAFF.

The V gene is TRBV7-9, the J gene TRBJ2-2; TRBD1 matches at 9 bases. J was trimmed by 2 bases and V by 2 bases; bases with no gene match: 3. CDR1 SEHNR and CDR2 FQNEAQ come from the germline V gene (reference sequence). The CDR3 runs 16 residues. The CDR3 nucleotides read TGTGCCAGCAGCTTAACAGGGGGCTTAAACACCGGGGAGCTGTTTTTT. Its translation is CASSLTGGLNTGELFF.

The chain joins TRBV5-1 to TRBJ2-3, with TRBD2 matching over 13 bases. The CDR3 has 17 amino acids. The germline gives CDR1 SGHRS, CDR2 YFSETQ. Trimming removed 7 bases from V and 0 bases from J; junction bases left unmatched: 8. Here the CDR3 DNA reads TGCGCCAGCTCCCGACTAGCGGGGGGATCAAGCACAGATACGCAGTATTTT. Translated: CASSRLAGGSSTDTQYF.

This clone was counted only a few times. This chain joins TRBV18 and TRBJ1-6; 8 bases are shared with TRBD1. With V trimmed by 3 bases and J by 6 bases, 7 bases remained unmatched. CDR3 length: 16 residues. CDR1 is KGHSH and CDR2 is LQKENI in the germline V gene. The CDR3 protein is CASSPLGQASNSPLHF. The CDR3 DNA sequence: TGTGCCAGCTCACCGCTGGGACAGGCGTCTAATTCACCCCTCCACTTT.

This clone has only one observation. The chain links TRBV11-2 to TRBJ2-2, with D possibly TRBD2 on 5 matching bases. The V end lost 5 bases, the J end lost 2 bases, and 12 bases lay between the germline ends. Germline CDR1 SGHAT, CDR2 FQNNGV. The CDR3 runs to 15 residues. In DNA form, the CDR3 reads TGTGCCAGCAGCCCTTATCGGGATAACACCGGGGAGCTGTTTTTT. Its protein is CASSPYRDNTGELFF.

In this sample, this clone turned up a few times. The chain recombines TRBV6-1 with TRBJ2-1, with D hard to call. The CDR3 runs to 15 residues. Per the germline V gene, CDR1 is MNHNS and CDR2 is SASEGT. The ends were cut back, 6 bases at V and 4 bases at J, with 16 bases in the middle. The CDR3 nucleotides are TGTGCCAGCAGACCAGGTTCAGAACATTACAATGAGCAGTTCTTC. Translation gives CASRPGSEHYNEQFF.

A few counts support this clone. The CDR3 sequence is CAWNRDTSSGNTIYF. CDR3 DNA: TGTGCCTGGAACAGGGACACAAGCTCTGGAAACACCATATATTTT. V and J are TRBV30 and TRBJ1-3, with D perhaps matching TRBD1 (6 bases). The germline gives CDR1 GTSNPN, CDR2 SVGIG (reference sequence). Trimming shortened V by 4 bases and J by 0 bases, and 13 bases separated the two germline ends. The length of the CDR3 is 15 residues.

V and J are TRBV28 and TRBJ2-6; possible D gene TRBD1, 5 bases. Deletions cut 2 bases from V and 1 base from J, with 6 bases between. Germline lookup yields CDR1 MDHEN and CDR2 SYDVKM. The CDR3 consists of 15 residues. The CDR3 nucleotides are TGTGCCAGCAGTTTAGGGGCGTCTGGGGCCAACGTCCTGACTTTC. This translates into CASSLGASGANVLTF.

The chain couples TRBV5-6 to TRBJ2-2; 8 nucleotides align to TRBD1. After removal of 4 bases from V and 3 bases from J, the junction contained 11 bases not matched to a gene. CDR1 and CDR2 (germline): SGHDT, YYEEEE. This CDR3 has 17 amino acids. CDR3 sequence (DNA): TGTGCCAGCAGCCAATTCGCCGGACAGGGATACACCGGGGAGCTGTTTTTT. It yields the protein CASSQFAGQGYTGELFF. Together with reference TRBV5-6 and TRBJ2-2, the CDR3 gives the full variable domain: DAGVTQSPTHLIKTRGQQVTLRCSPKSGHDTVSWYQQALGQGPQFIFQYYEEEERQRGNFPDRFSGHQFPNYSSELNVNALLLGDSALYLCASSQFAGQGYTGELFFGEGSRLTVL.